This is a list of T cell receptor beta chains from one sample in a study of shared clonotypes between healthy human individuals. The data were produced by immunoSEQ multiplex PCR, yet TCRdb's version contains in-frame clones alone and is incomplete. The repertoire includes about 380,000 clones, 96% of them detected once, and more than 0.3% sits in the top ten. The sample consisted of memory CD8+ T cells sorted from blood. These receptors were obtained from a young man in good health. The CDR3 runs from the conserved cysteine through the conserved F or W. The order of the fields is CDR3 DNA, CDR3 protein, D gene, J gene, V gene, clone size. A D gene is named only where the DNA matches it firmly. Part of the rows lack a size; the others show once, few, many or a class for expanded clones.

TGTGCCAGCAGTGTACTGGGACAGGGGAACACTGAAGCTTTCTTT,CASSVLGQGNTEAFF,TRBD1,TRBJ1-1,TRBV6-1,NA
TGCGCCAGCAGCACCGGGGCAGGCACAGATACGCAGTATTTT,CASSTGAGTDTQYF,NA,TRBJ2-3,TRBV5-1,NA
TGTGCCAGCAGAGGGGACAGTAACAACGAGCAGTACTTC,CASRGDSNNEQYF,TRBD1,TRBJ2-7,TRBV2,NA
TGTGCCAGCAGCCTTAGCGGGACCTACGAGCAGTACTTC,CASSLSGTYEQYF,TRBD2,TRBJ2-7,TRBV7-3,NA
TGCGCCAGCAGCCAACTTGCAGTCTCTGGGGCCAACGTCCTGACTTTC,CASSQLAVSGANVLTF,NA,TRBJ2-6,TRBV4-1,NA
TGTGCCAGCAGCTTTTGGGGTGGCTACACCTTC,CASSFWGGYTF,NA,TRBJ1-2,TRBV7-9,NA
TGCGCCAGCAGCTTGTTGACGGGGGTTACCTACGAGCAGTACTTC,CASSLLTGVTYEQYF,NA,TRBJ2-7,TRBV5-1,NA
TGTGCCAGCAGCTTCTTGTCGGGGGGCAGCACAGATACGCAGTATTTT,CASSFLSGGSTDTQYF,NA,TRBJ2-3,TRBV5-6,NA
TGTGCCAGCAGGGTCCCTGGGGCCAACGTCCTGACTTTC,CASRVPGANVLTF,NA,TRBJ2-6,TRBV28,NA
TGCGCCAGCAGTGGACAGATAAGGGGGAGCGGTCAGCCCCAGCATTTT,CASSGQIRGSGQPQHF,NA,TRBJ1-5,TRBV10-2,NA
TGTGCCAGCAGGAGCTCCTACGAGCAGTACTTC,CASRSSYEQYF,NA,TRBJ2-7,TRBV28,NA
TGTGCCAGCAGTGCTAAGTTTCCGGGAGGGTCCTCCTACGAGCAGTACTTC,CASSAKFPGGSSYEQYF,TRBD2,TRBJ2-7,TRBV2,NA
TGTGCCAGCAGCTTAGTGTCCGAGCAGTACTTC,CASSLVSEQYF,NA,TRBJ2-7,TRBV7-2,NA
TGTGCCAGTAGTATAGATCCCCGGGACAGGGGTAATACCGGGGAGCTGTTTTTT,CASSIDPRDRGNTGELFF,TRBD1,TRBJ2-2,TRBV19,NA
TGTGCCAGCGAGGGGGAAAGCTCCTACGAGCAGTACTTC,CASEGESSYEQYF,NA,TRBJ2-7,TRBV28,NA
TGTGCCAGCAGCCAACGGAGGGCAGGGGGCAATGGCTACACCTTC,CASSQRRAGGNGYTF,TRBD1,TRBJ1-2,TRBV4-2,NA
TGTGCCAGCAGCTCGACCGACCCAACAGGGGGCAGAAGAAACACCATATATTTT,CASSSTDPTGGRRNTIYF,TRBD1,TRBJ1-3,TRBV7-9,NA
TGTGCCTGGAGTGGCCCAGGTGGAGCCCAGCATTTT,CAWSGPGGAQHF,NA,TRBJ1-5,TRBV30,once
TGTGCCAGCGGGCAGAACTACAATGAGCAGTTCTTC,CASGQNYNEQFF,NA,TRBJ2-1,TRBV5-4,NA
TGTGCCAGCAGTTCAATGATAGATTTTGCAGATACGCAGTATTTT,CASSSMIDFADTQYF,NA,TRBJ2-3,TRBV28,NA
TGTGCCAGCAGCTTAGTGGCGGGAGTATCCTACGAGCAGTACTTC,CASSLVAGVSYEQYF,TRBD2,TRBJ2-7,TRBV7-9,NA
TGTGCCAGCAGTCCCCCGAAAGCTGGAAACACCATATATTTT,CASSPPKAGNTIYF,NA,TRBJ1-3,TRBV28,NA
TGTGCCAGCAGCCCGGGACTATGGACGCACCCCCACAATGAGCAGTTCTTC,CASSPGLWTHPHNEQFF,TRBD2,TRBJ2-1,TRBV14,NA
TGTGCCAGCAGACACACCGGGACAGGGGTGAGGTATGGCTACACCTTC,CASRHTGTGVRYGYTF,TRBD1,TRBJ1-2,TRBV28,NA
TGCGCCAGCAGCTTGGGGCTCGACGGTAGTGGATCACCCCTCCACTTT,CASSLGLDGSGSPLHF,NA,TRBJ1-6,TRBV5-1,NA
TGCAGTGCTAGCGGGAAAGAGACCCAGTACTTC,CSASGKETQYF,NA,TRBJ2-5,TRBV20-1,NA
TGCGCCAGCAGCCAAGTGGGAGGGTCCGGGGAGCTGTTTTTT,CASSQVGGSGELFF,TRBD2,TRBJ2-2,TRBV4-1,NA
TGTGCCAGCATGGGCAGGGAGGGCGAGCAGTACTTC,CASMGREGEQYF,TRBD2,TRBJ2-7,TRBV28,NA
TGCGCCAGCAGCCAAGTAAAGGGGGGAGTAGCGACCCAGTACTTC,CASSQVKGGVATQYF,NA,TRBJ2-5,TRBV4-1,NA
TGTGCCAGCAGCTTCCCCGAAAAACCGACAGGGTTGGTATACAATGAGCAGTTCTTC,CASSFPEKPTGLVYNEQFF,TRBD1,TRBJ2-1,TRBV7-9,NA
TGTGCCAGCAGTGCGGGACAGGGGGCCTATGGCTACACCTTC,CASSAGQGAYGYTF,TRBD1,TRBJ1-2,TRBV2,NA
TGTGCCAGCTCACCAGGGGGCGGTCAGCCCCAGCATTTT,CASSPGGGQPQHF,NA,TRBJ1-5,TRBV18,NA
TGTGCCAGCAGGAACTCCTACGAGCAGTACTTC,CASRNSYEQYF,NA,TRBJ2-7,TRBV6-5,NA
TGTGCCAGCACCTTACAGGTAACCTACGAGCAGTACTTC,CASTLQVTYEQYF,NA,TRBJ2-7,TRBV6-1,once
TGTGCCAGCAGCTTTCAAGAGACCCAGTACTTC,CASSFQETQYF,NA,TRBJ2-5,TRBV5-6,NA
TGCAGCGTTCAGGGTCCTATGGGCTACACCTTC,CSVQGPMGYTF,NA,TRBJ1-2,TRBV29-1,NA
TGTGCCAGCACCCCCCGGGACAGGGGGCAAGAGACCCAGTACTTC,CASTPRDRGQETQYF,TRBD1,TRBJ2-5,TRBV28,NA
TGTGCCAGTAGTATCGGCAGTCTCCCTAACTATGGCTACACCTTC,CASSIGSLPNYGYTF,NA,TRBJ1-2,TRBV19,NA
TGCGCCAGCAGCCAAGACCGAGCCCCAACTAATGAAAAACTGTTTTTT,CASSQDRAPTNEKLFF,NA,TRBJ1-4,TRBV4-1,NA
TGCAGCGTTGTCCTACCAATGAAGGTCTACACTGAAGCTTTCTTT,CSVVLPMKVYTEAFF,NA,TRBJ1-1,TRBV29-1,NA
TGCGCCAGCAGCTTGGGGTCGAAGGACGAGCAGTACTTC,CASSLGSKDEQYF,NA,TRBJ2-7,TRBV5-1,NA
TGCAGCGTTCAGGACAGGGGGAGCCCCCAGCATTTT,CSVQDRGSPQHF,TRBD1,TRBJ1-5,TRBV29-1,NA
TGTGCCAGCACCCGACTAGACACGGAGAACACTGAAGCTTTCTTT,CASTRLDTENTEAFF,NA,TRBJ1-1,TRBV7-9,NA
TGTGCCAGCAACGGACGGACTTATAGCAATCAGCCCCAGCATTTT,CASNGRTYSNQPQHF,NA,TRBJ1-5,TRBV6-5,NA
TGTGCCAGCAGTGCGTGGGCTCAAGATGGCTACACCTTC,CASSAWAQDGYTF,NA,TRBJ1-2,TRBV2,NA
TGCGCCAGCAGCCAAGATGATAGAGAAGGACGGCGGTCTAATGAGCAGTTCTTC,CASSQDDREGRRSNEQFF,NA,TRBJ2-1,TRBV4-1,NA
TGTGCCAGCGGGGGACAGGGAGGGAGCACAGATACGCAGTATTTT,CASGGQGGSTDTQYF,TRBD1,TRBJ2-3,TRBV7-9,NA
TGTGCCAGCAGTGCGGAGGGGACCTATGGCTACACCTTC,CASSAEGTYGYTF,NA,TRBJ1-2,TRBV6-1,NA
TGTGCCAGCAGTTACCGAACAGACGGCACAGATACGCAGTATTTT,CASSYRTDGTDTQYF,NA,TRBJ2-3,TRBV6-7,once
TGTGCCAGCAGTCCATACCGGGACAGGCCTATTGGCCTGTTTTTT,CASSPYRDRPIGLFF,TRBD1,TRBJ1-4,TRBV27,NA
TGCGCCAGCGGGGCAGCGGGGCGGAGCTCCTACAATGAGCAGTTCTTC,CASGAAGRSSYNEQFF,TRBD2,TRBJ2-1,TRBV5-1,NA
TGTGCCAGCAGTCCCGCGGGCAGATCGGGGGAGCAGTACTTC,CASSPAGRSGEQYF,NA,TRBJ2-7,TRBV27,NA
TGCGCCAGCCGTGTCGGATCCGGGGCCAACGTCCTGACTTTC,CASRVGSGANVLTF,NA,TRBJ2-6,TRBV10-2,NA